This T cell receptor beta chain was sequenced for a study of blood T cell repertoires in COVID-19. Turning to the study itself: Material from acute and convalescent COVID-19 was sourced from the United States, Italy and Spain. PBMCs, B-cell-depleted T cells, or T cells provided the cDNA or gDNA that made up the material.

Per the study methods: From reference gene primer amplification, estimates of nucleated cell counts were derived. Only in-frame clones appear in the TCRdb table, and some are missing; sequencing was by immunoSEQ multiplex PCR. That table furnishes V, J and clone size, whereas the DNA furnished D and trimming. Found here are 40,000 to 50,000 clones, about 80% of them singletons; the top ten hold 25%. Germline-derived CDR1 and CDR2 are SGHTA and FQGTGA. The CDR3 length is 16 residues. V shed 6 bases and J 0 bases; nucleotides not matched to a gene: 6. The source of this sequence is a man between 65 and 79 years old with acute or convalescent COVID-19. Sequences were obtained from peripheral blood. The chain joins TRBV7-3 to TRBJ2-1, with TRBD2 identical over 9 bases. The CDR3 protein is CASSRTSESSYNEQFF. In DNA form, the CDR3 reads TGTGCCAGCAGTCGGACTAGCGAAAGCTCCTACAATGAGCAGTTCTTC.